The clone carrying this T cell receptor (beta chain) was seen ten or more times. The data were obtained in a study of Graves' ophthalmopathy and Graves' hyperthyroidism. CDR1 and CDR2 (germline): LNHDA, SQIVND (reference sequence). Deletions cut 9 bases from V and 4 bases from J, with 24 bases between. This CDR3 comprises 16 residues. Amplification of TCR beta CDR3 regions used RNA transcripts. RT-PCR with HTBI primers came first, then second-round multiplex PCR. MiXCR was run by TCRdb on the multiplex PCR reads, yielding one entry per CDR3 protein. The sample has about 380,000 distinct CDR3 sequences; 15% to 19% are singletons.

Sample: peripheral blood. This clonotype was sampled from a woman aged 18-30 years with stable Graves' hyperthyroidism. The V gene is TRBV19, the J gene TRBJ1-2, with a possible D match to TRBD1 (6 bases). This CDR3 reads CASQPLGRGPSYGYTF. DNA of the CDR3: TGTGCCAGCCAACCTCTGGGCAGGGGACCGAGCTATGGCTACACCTTC.